These 12 T cell receptor beta chains were sequenced from one sample in a study of blood T cell repertoires in COVID-19. Generated by immunoSEQ multiplex PCR, the TCRdb table keeps only in-frame clones and is missing some. Here the sample spans hundreds of thousands of clones, 70% to 90% being singletons. Sequencing used PBMCs or T cells enriched from blood (not recorded which). Receptors originate from a young man who had recovered from COVID-19.

The chain is built from TRBV4-1 and TRBJ2-7; D may be TRBD1 (7 bases). The germline gives CDR1 MGHRA, CDR2 YSYEKL. The CDR3 is 14 residues long. The V gene lost 4 bases and the J gene lost 5 bases, with 15 bases spanning the gap. CDR3 region: CASSPPGGGHEQYF. The DNA for the CDR3 is TGCGCCAGCAGCCCCCCAGGGGGAGGCCACGAGCAGTACTTC.

The CDR3 nucleotides are TGTGCCAGCAGTCAGGGTAGCGAGCAGTACTTC. This encodes CASSQGSEQYF. The rearrangement links TRBV27 to TRBJ2-7; D is perhaps TRBD1 (5 bases). This CDR3 is built from 11 residues. The V end lost 5 bases, the J end lost 6 bases, and 8 bases lay between the germline ends. Germline V lookup: CDR1 MNHEY, CDR2 SMNVEV (reference sequence).

This clone was recorded once. V and J are TRBV7-8 and TRBJ1-4, with D maybe TRBD1 (6 bases). V was trimmed by 5 bases and J by 8 bases, leaving 15 bases between them. Looked up from germline, CDR1 is SGHVS and CDR2 is FQNEAQ. The CDR3 is 14 amino acids. The CDR3 sequence: CASSKRLQGEKLFF. CDR3 DNA sequence: TGTGCCAGCAGCAAACGGTTACAGGGAGAAAAACTGTTTTTT.

As to this clone: At the DNA level, this CDR3 is encoded by other sequences in the same sample as well. The chain employs TRBV6-5 and TRBJ1-5; 9 nucleotides align to TRBD1. Trimming removed 2 bases from V and 4 bases from J; junction bases left unmatched: 3. Looked up from germline, CDR1 is MNHEY and CDR2 is SVGAGI. This CDR3 comprises 15 residues. The CDR3 spells CASSYRQGGNQPQHF. CDR3 nucleotides: TGTGCCAGCAGTTACAGACAGGGGGGAAATCAGCCCCAGCATTTT.

This chain connects TRBV11-3 to TRBJ2-6, with a tentative D call TRBD1 (5 bases). Germline V gene sequence: CDR1 SGHNT, CDR2 YENEEA. CDR3 size: 18 residues. V lost 5 bases, J lost 0 bases, and 17 bases lay in between. CDR3 amino acids: CASSPGGAYVSGANVLTF. The CDR3 DNA is TGTGCCAGCAGCCCAGGTGGGGCGTACGTCTCTGGGGCCAACGTCCTGACTTTC.

The CDR3 is CASSLGLAGVPEQYF. As DNA, the CDR3 is TGTGCCAGCAGCTTGGGGCTAGCGGGAGTACCCGAGCAGTACTTC. The rearrangement uses TRBV5-6 and TRBJ2-7; the match to TRBD2 covers 10 bases. Germline values: CDR1 SGHDT, CDR2 YYEEEE. With V trimmed by 0 bases and J by 6 bases, 6 bases remained unmatched. The CDR3 is 15 residues long. The complete variable domain, with remaining parts taken from reference TRBV5-6 and TRBJ2-7, reads DAGVTQSPTHLIKTRGQQVTLRCSPKSGHDTVSWYQQALGQGPQFIFQYYEEEERQRGNFPDRFSGHQFPNYSSELNVNALLLGDSALYLCASSLGLAGVPEQYFGPGTRLTVT.

This rearrangement joins TRBV18 to TRBJ1-1; D is uncertain. CDR1 is KGHSH and CDR2 is LQKENI in the germline V gene. This CDR3 has 13 amino acids. Trimming took 3 bases from V and 10 from J, leaving 15 bases between them. The CDR3 DNA reads TGTGCCAGCTCACCGGGTGTGAGGGAACGAGCTTTCTTT. Its protein product is CASSPGVRERAFF.

The J gene is TRBJ1-1, the V gene TRBV18; 8 nucleotides match TRBD1. CDR1 and CDR2 from the germline V gene are KGHSH and LQKENI. With V trimmed by 5 bases and J by 6 bases, 5 bases remained unmatched. The CDR3 is 13 amino acids. The CDR3 DNA reads as TGTGCCAGCTCAGTGACAGGGGCCGCTGAAGCTTTCTTT. Its translation is CASSVTGAAEAFF.

The gene calls are TRBV27 and TRBJ1-4, with D tentatively TRBD1 (5 bases). Germline assignment: CDR1 MNHEY and CDR2 SMNVEV (reference sequence). This CDR3 has 13 amino acids. Trimming removed 10 bases from V and 9 bases from J, with 18 bases in between. The CDR3 spells CATHQGFIQKLFF. CDR3 DNA: TGTGCCACCCATCAGGGTTTTATTCAAAAACTGTTTTTT.

The chain couples TRBV7-9 to TRBJ1-6; D gene ambiguous. Trimming shortened V by 1 base and J by 7 bases, and 5 bases separated the two germline ends. This CDR3 spans 13 amino acids. The germline V gene encodes CDR1 SEHNR and CDR2 FQNEAQ (reference sequence). The CDR3 protein is CASSLEANSPLHF. In DNA form, the CDR3 reads TGTGCCAGCAGCTTAGAAGCGAATTCACCCCTCCACTTT.

The chain joins TRBV19 to TRBJ2-2; a weak D match, TRBD1 (5 bases). Germline V gives CDR1 LNHDA, CDR2 SQIVND (reference sequence). Trimming took off 6 bases at V and 5 bases at J, with 10 bases between the two ends. The CDR3 spans 13 residues. Written as DNA, the CDR3 is TGTGCCAGTAGCGTAGGGGCGACCGGGGAGCTGTTTTTT. Translating it yields CASSVGATGELFF.

The V and J genes are TRBV5-4 and TRBJ2-2; D call uncertain. Trimming took off 1 base at V and 1 base at J, with 8 bases between the two ends. The CDR3 has 15 amino acids. The V gene's germline CDR1 is SGHNT and CDR2 YYREEE (reference sequence). The CDR3 region has the DNA TGTGCCAGCAGCTTGAACAGCTTGAACACCGGGGAGCTGTTTTTT. This translates into CASSLNSLNTGELFF.